This T cell receptor beta chain is from a study of cytomegalovirus exposure and HLA in healthy donors. Study-level results: For most TCR sequences rarity was the rule, although some public TCRs occurred in many donors. Indistinguishable V segments such as TRBV6-2 and TRBV6-3 were excluded.

Primers included in the PCR were 60 Vbeta and 13 Jbeta primers. Libraries were prepared by immunoSEQ multiplex PCR; TCRdb keeps only in-frame clonotypes and omits some of them. The sample shows over 130,000 clones, 70% to 80% of them seen only once. A word on this clone: Its antigen is not identified.

Between the trimmed V and J ends, which lost 2 bases and 4 bases, there was a span of 16 bases. This CDR3 spans 15 amino acids. Germline loops: CDR1 SGHDT, CDR2 YYEEEE. This clonotype was obtained from a human donor in good health. What was sequenced was PBMCs. This chain links TRBV5-6 with TRBJ2-7, with D possibly matching TRBD2 (5 bases). In DNA form, the CDR3 reads TGTGCCAGCAGCTTAACGACTAAACCACCATACGAGCAGTACTTC. Translation: CASSLTTKPPYEQYF.